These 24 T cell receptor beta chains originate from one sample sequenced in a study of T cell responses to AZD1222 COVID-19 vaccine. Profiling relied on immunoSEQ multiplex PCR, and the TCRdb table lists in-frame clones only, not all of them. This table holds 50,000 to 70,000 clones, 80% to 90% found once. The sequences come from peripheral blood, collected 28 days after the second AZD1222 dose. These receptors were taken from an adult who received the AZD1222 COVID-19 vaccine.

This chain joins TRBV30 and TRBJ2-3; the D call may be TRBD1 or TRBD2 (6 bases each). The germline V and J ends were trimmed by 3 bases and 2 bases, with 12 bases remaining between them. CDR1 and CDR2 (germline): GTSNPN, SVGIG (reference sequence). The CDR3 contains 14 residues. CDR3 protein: CAWSTGTPTDTQYF. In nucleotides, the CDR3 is TGTGCCTGGAGCACAGGGACTCCCACAGATACGCAGTATTTT.

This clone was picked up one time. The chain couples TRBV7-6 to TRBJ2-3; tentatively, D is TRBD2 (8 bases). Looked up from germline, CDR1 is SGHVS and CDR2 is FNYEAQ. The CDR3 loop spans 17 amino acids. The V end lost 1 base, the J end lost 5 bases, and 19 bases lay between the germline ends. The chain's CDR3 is CASSLGGQREYRDTQYF. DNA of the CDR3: TGTGCCAGCAGCTTAGGGGGACAGCGGGAGTATAGAGATACGCAGTATTTT.

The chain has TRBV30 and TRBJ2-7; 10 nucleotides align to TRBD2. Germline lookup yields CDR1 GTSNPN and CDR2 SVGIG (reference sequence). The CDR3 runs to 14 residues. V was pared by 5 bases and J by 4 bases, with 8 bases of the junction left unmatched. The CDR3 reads CAWDSSGGGYEQYF. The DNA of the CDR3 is TGTGCCTGGGACTCTAGCGGGGGTGGTTACGAGCAGTACTTC.

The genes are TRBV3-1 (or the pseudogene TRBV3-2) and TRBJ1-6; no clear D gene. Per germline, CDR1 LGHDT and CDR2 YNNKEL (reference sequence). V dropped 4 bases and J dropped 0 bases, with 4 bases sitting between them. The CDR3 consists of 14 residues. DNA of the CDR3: TGTGCCAGCAGCCTAAGCTCCTATAATTCACCCCTCCACTTT. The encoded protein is CASSLSSYNSPLHF.

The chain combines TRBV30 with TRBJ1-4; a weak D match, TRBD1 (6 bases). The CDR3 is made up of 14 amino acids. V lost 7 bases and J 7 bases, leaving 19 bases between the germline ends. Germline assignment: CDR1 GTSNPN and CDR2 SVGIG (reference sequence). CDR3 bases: TGTGCCTTACAGGGTCAGGGTCGAACTGAAAAACTGTTTTTT. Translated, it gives CALQGQGRTEKLFF.

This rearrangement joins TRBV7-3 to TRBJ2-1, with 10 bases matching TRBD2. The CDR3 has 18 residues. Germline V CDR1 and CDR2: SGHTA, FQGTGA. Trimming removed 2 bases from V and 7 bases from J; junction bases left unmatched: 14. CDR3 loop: CASSLASGRASGSNEQFF. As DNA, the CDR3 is TGTGCCAGCAGCTTAGCCAGCGGGAGGGCTAGCGGGTCGAATGAGCAGTTCTTC.

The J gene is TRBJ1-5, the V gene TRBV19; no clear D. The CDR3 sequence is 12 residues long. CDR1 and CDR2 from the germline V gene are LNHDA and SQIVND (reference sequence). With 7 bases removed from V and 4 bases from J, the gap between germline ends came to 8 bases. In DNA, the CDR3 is TGTGCCAGTAACGGGAATAATCAGCCCCAGCATTTT. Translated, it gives CASNGNNQPQHF. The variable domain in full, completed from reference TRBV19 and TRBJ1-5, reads DGGITQSPKYLFRKEGQNVTLSCEQNLNHDAMYWYRQDPGQGLRLIYYSQIVNDFQKGDIAEGYSVSREKKESFPLTVTSAQKNPTAFYLCASNGNNQPQHFGDGTRLSIL.

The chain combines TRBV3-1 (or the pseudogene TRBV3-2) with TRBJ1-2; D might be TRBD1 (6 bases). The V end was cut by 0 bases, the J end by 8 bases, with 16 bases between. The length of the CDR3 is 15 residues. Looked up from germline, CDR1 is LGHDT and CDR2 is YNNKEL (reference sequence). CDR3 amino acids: CASSQDGVGGRGYTF. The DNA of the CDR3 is TGTGCCAGCAGCCAAGATGGGGTCGGGGGGCGAGGCTACACCTTC.

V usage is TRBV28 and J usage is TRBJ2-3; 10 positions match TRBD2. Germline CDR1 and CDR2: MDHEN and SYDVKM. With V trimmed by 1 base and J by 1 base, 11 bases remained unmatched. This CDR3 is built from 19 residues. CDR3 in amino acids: CASSLYPLRAGGGTDTQYF. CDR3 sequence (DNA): TGTGCCAGCAGTTTATACCCTCTTAGAGCGGGAGGGGGCACAGATACGCAGTATTTT.

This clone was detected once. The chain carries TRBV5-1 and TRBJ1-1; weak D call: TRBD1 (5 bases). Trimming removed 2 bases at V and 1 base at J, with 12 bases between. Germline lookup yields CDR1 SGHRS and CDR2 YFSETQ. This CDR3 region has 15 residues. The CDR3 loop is CASSFTGPSNTEAFF. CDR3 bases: TGCGCCAGCAGCTTCACGGGACCCTCGAACACTGAAGCTTTCTTT.

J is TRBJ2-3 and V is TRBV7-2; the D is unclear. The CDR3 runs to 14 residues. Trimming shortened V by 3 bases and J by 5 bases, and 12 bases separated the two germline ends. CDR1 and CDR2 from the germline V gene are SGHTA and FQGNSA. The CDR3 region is CASSFSNLGDTQYF. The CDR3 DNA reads TGTGCCAGCAGCTTCTCAAACCTGGGAGATACGCAGTATTTT.

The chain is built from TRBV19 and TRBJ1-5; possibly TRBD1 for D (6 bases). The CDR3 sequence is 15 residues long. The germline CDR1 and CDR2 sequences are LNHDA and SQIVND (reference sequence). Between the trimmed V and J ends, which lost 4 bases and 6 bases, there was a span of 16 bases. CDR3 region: CASSKSGTRVQPQHF. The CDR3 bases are TGTGCCAGTAGTAAGTCGGGGACACGAGTTCAGCCCCAGCATTTT.

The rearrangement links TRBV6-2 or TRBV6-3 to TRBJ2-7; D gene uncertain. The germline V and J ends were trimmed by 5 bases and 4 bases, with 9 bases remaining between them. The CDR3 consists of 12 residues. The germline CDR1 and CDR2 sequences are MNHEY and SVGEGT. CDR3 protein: CASSDHSYEQYF. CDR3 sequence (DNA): TGTGCCAGCAGTGACCATAGTTACGAGCAGTACTTC.

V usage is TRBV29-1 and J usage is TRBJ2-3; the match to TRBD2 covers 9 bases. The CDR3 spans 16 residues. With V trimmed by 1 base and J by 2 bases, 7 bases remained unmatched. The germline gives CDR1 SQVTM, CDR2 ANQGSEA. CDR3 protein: CSVEGGERGVTDTQYF. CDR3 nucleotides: TGCAGCGTTGAAGGAGGAGAGCGGGGGGTCACAGATACGCAGTATTTT.

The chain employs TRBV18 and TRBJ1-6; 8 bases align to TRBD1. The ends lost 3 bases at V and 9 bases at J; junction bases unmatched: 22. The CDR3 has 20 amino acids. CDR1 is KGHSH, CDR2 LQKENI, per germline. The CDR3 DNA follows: TGTGCCAGCTCACCCCGGATTTCTTCGGCAGGGGGCGATTTGGGTTCACCCCTCCACTTT. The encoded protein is CASSPRISSAGGDLGSPLHF.

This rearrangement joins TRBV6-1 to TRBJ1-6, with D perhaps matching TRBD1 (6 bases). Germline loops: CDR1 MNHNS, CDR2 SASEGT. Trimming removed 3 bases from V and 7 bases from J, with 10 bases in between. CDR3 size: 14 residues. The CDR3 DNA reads TGTGCCAGCAGTGAGGGGGGGCTCAATTCACCCCTCCACTTT. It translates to CASSEGGLNSPLHF.

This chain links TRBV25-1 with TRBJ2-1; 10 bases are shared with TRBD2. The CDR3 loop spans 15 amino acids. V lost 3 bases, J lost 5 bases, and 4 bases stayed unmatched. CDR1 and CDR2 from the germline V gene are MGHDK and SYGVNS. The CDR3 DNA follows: TGTGCCAGCAGTGACTGGACTAGCGGTCACAATGAGCAGTTCTTC. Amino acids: CASSDWTSGHNEQFF.

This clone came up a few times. The CDR3 protein is CASGPGQWNTGELFF. The CDR3 DNA reads as TGCGCCAGCGGACCGGGACAGTGGAACACCGGGGAGCTGTTTTTT. V and J are TRBV5-1 and TRBJ2-2; the match to TRBD1 covers 7 bases. CDR1 and CDR2 (germline): SGHRS, YFSETQ. There are 15 residues in the CDR3. V shed 7 bases and J 1 base; nucleotides not matched to a gene: 7.

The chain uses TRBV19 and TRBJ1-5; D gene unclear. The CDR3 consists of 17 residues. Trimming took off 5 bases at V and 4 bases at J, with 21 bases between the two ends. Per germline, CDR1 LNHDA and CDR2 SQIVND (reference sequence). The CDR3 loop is CASSFYVVGSKNQPQHF. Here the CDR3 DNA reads TGTGCCAGTAGTTTCTATGTGGTCGGGAGTAAAAATCAGCCCCAGCATTTT.

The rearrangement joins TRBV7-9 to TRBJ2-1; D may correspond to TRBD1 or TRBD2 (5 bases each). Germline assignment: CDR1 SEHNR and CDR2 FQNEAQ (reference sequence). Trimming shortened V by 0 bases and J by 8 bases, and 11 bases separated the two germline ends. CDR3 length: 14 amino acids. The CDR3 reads CASSLAGVGHEQFF. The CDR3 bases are TGTGCCAGCAGCTTAGCCGGAGTGGGACATGAGCAGTTCTTC.

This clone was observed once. This CDR3 is CASSLSWAAHNQPQHF. The CDR3 DNA is TGTGCCAGCAGTTTATCGTGGGCAGCTCACAATCAGCCCCAGCATTTT. The rearrangement links TRBV27 to TRBJ1-5; the D is unclear. Germline-derived CDR1 and CDR2 are MNHEY and SMNVEV (reference sequence). V was shortened by 0 bases and J by 3 bases, with 12 bases between the two germline ends. CDR3 size: 16 residues.

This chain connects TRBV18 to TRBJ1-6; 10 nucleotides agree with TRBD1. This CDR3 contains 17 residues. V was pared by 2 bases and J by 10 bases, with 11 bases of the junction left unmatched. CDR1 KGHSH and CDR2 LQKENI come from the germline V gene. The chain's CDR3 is CASSPLGPGTGVSPLHF. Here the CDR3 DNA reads TGTGCCAGCTCACCATTGGGACCCGGGACAGGGGTGTCACCCCTCCACTTT.

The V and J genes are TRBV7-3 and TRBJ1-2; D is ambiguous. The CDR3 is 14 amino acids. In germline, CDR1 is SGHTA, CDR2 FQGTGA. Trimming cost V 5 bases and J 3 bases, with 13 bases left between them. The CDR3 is CASSPTDEDYGYTF. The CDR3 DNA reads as TGTGCCAGCAGCCCAACGGACGAGGACTATGGCTACACCTTC.

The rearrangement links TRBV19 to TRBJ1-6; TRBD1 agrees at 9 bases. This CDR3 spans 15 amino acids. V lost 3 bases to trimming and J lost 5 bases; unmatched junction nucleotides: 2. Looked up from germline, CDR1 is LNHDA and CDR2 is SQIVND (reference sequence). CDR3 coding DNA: TGTGCCAGTAGTATGGGACAGGGAAATAATTCACCCCTCCACTTT. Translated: CASSMGQGNNSPLHF.